Listed below are T cell receptor beta chains from one sample, sequenced in a study of T cell responses to AZD1222 COVID-19 vaccine. Assay used: immunoSEQ multiplex PCR; TCRdb lists only in-frame clones, some missing. This table has around 35,000 clones, 75% to 90% appearing once. The specimen was peripheral blood, collected on day 0 of AZD1222 vaccination. All receptors come from an adult in good health. Both conserved end residues are part of each CDR3. The order of the fields is clone size, J gene, V gene, D gene, CDR3 DNA, CDR3 protein. A D gene is named only where the DNA matches it firmly. The listing skips clone size in some rows; elsewhere it reads once, few, many or a size class.

size: once; J: TRBJ1-4; V: TRBV5-1; D: NA; DNA: TGCGCCAGCAGCCCGGGTTCGGGGGAAAAACTGTTTTTT; CDR3: CASSPGSGEKLFF
size: NA; J: TRBJ1-5; V: TRBV29-1; D: NA; DNA: TGCAGCGTTGCGAACGAGGATTGGGAGCCCCAGCATTTT; CDR3: CSVANEDWEPQHF
size: once; J: TRBJ2-4; V: TRBV5-4; D: NA; DNA: TGTGCCAGCAGCTTGGGGACCAGGACAAAAAACATTCAGTACTTC; CDR3: CASSLGTRTKNIQYF
size: once; J: TRBJ2-1; V: TRBV6-1; D: TRBD2; DNA: TGTGCCAGCAGCGGCGGGAGCTCCTACAATGAGCAGTTCTTC; CDR3: CASSGGSSYNEQFF
size: NA; J: TRBJ1-2; V: TRBV3-1/TRBV3-2; D: NA; DNA: TGTGCCAGCAGCCCACTCGGGGGGGACGGATCAGATGGCTACACCTTC; CDR3: CASSPLGGDGSDGYTF
size: NA; J: TRBJ1-6; V: TRBV19; D: NA; DNA: TGTGCCAGTCATAGGGGGGACGGGACGTTCGATTCACCCCTCCACTTT; CDR3: CASHRGDGTFDSPLHF
size: NA; J: TRBJ1-2; V: TRBV27; D: TRBD1; DNA: TGTGCCAGCGGGACAGGGGGCATCTATGGCTACACCTTC; CDR3: CASGTGGIYGYTF
size: NA; J: TRBJ2-3; V: TRBV4-3; D: NA; DNA: TGCGCCAGTATTACCCCGGGGACCGGCACAGATACGCAGTATTTT; CDR3: CASITPGTGTDTQYF
size: NA; J: TRBJ2-3; V: TRBV5-6; D: TRBD2; DNA: TGTGCCAGCACCTTAGCGGGATCCAGCACAGATACGCAGTATTTT; CDR3: CASTLAGSSTDTQYF
size: NA; J: TRBJ2-1; V: TRBV24-1; D: NA; DNA: TGTGCCACCAGTGATTCTTGGCAGGTTCCCTACAATGAGCAGTTCTTC; CDR3: CATSDSWQVPYNEQFF
size: few; J: TRBJ2-3; V: TRBV4-1; D: NA; DNA: TGCGCCAGCAGCCAAGCCCCGGGGAGGATTTCAGATACGCAGTATTTT; CDR3: CASSQAPGRISDTQYF
size: NA; J: TRBJ1-1; V: TRBV6-5; D: NA; DNA: TGTGCCAGCAGTTTTATGAACACTGAAGCTTTCTTT; CDR3: CASSFMNTEAFF
size: NA; J: TRBJ2-5; V: TRBV7-2; D: TRBD2; DNA: TGTGCCAGCAGCACTCTAGCGGGAGGGGTACAAGAGACCCAGTACTTC; CDR3: CASSTLAGGVQETQYF
size: NA; J: TRBJ2-1; V: TRBV4-3; D: NA; DNA: TGCGCCAGCAGCCAAGATCTGCGGGACCCGCTGGTCTTC; CDR3: CASSQDLRDPLVF
size: NA; J: TRBJ2-1; V: TRBV6-1; D: NA; DNA: TGTGCCAGCAGTGACACAACTCGGAGCTCCTACAATGAGCAGTTCTTC; CDR3: CASSDTTRSSYNEQFF
size: NA; J: TRBJ2-2; V: TRBV29-1; D: NA; DNA: TGCAGCGTAGAGAGGGGAGGTTTTTCCACCGGGGAGCTGTTTTTT; CDR3: CSVERGGFSTGELFF
size: NA; J: TRBJ2-1; V: TRBV9; D: TRBD1; DNA: TGTGCCAGCAGCCCTGGACAGGGGAGGGAACTTGATGAGCAGTTCTTC; CDR3: CASSPGQGRELDEQFF